This T cell receptor (beta chain) was sequenced for a study of T cells in Graves' hyperthyroidism and ophthalmopathy. Germline CDR1 is LNHNV and CDR2 is YYDKDF (reference sequence). The CDR3 runs 13 residues. Trimming shortened V by 0 bases and J by 7 bases, and 9 bases separated the two germline ends. Study-wide findings and caveats: Most clonotypes expanded in the thyroid (above 0.001) were also present in blood.

Stability of Graves' hyperthyroidism was defined as absent ophthalmopathy progression within 18 months. Patients with uncontrolled infections, other autoimmune diseases, pregnancy or lactation were excluded. Clinical symptoms, serum thyroxine, TRAb, thyroid ultrasound and orbital computed tomography established diagnosis. TCR beta CDR3 regions were amplified from RNA transcripts. In the first-round RT-PCR of the TCR CDR3, the HTBI primer set was used. TCRdb processed the multiplex PCR reads anew with MiXCR; each CDR3 protein has one entry. The table has some 350,000 distinct CDR3 sequences, approximately 25% seen once. Comments on this clonotype: What it binds is not known.

Sequencing used blood. This receptor was taken from a man aged 50 or older with Graves' hyperthyroidism. The chain links TRBV15 to TRBJ1-2; no reliable D call. Here the CDR3 DNA reads TGTGCCACCAGCAGAGAGGGAGCGGTTGGCTACACCTTC. This encodes CATSREGAVGYTF.